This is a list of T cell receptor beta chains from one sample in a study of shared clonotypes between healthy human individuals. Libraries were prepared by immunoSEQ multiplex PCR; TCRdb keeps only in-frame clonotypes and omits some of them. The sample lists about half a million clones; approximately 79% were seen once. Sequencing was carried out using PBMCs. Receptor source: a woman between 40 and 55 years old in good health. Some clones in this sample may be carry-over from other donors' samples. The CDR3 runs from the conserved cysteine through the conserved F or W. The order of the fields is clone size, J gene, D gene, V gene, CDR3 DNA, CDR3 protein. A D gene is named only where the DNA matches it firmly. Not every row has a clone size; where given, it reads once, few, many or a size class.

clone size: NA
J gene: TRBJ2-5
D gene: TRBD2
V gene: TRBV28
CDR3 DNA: TGTGCCAGCAGGGACCTAGCGGGAGTCCGGCAAGAGACCCAGTACTTC
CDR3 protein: CASRDLAGVRQETQYF

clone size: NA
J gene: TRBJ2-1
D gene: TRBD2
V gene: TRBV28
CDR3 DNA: TGTGCCAGCAGTTTGACTAGCGGGTACTCCTACAATGAGCAGTTCTTC
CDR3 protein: CASSLTSGYSYNEQFF

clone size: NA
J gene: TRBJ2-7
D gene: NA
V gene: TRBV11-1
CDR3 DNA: TGTGCCAGCAGCTTACAACCGGGGTCGAGCGAGCAGTACTTC
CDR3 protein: CASSLQPGSSEQYF

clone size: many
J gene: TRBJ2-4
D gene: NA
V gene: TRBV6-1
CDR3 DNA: TGTGCCAGCAGTGAAGCAGGGGAAGGGTGGGAAAACATTCAGTACTTC
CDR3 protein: CASSEAGEGWENIQYF

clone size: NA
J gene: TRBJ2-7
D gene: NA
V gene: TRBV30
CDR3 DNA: TGTGCCTCCAGGAAGGCCACACGATCCTACGAGCAGTACTTC
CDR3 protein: CASRKATRSYEQYF

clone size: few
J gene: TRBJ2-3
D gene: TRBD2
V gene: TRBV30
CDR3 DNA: TGTGCCTGGAGTGTTGGGGCGGGAGTAGATACGCAGTATTTT
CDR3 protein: CAWSVGAGVDTQYF

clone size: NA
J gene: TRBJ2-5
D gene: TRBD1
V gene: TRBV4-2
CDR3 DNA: TGTGCCAGCAGCCAAGCAGGGACAGGATCGGGTAGCCCCCTTCAAGAGACCCAGTACTTC
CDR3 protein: CASSQAGTGSGSPLQETQYF

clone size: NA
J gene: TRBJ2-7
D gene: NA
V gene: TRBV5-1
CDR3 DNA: TGCGCCAGCAAAAGGGGGACAAATTCCCCCGAGCAGTACTTC
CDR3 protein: CASKRGTNSPEQYF

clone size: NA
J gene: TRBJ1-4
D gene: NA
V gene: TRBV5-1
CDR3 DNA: TGCGCCAGCAGCTTGGTCGGGACACGGAATGAAAAACTGTTTTTT
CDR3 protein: CASSLVGTRNEKLFF

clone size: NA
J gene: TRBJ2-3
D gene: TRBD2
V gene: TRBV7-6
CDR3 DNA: TGTGCCAGCAGCCTAGCGTGGGAGGGGAAGGATACGCAGTATTTT
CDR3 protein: CASSLAWEGKDTQYF

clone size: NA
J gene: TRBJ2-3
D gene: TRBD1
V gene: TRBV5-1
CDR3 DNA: TGCGCCAGCGCCCGGGACAGCGGCACAGATACGCAGTATTTT
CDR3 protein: CASARDSGTDTQYF

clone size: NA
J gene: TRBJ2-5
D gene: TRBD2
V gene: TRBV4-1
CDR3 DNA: TGCGCCAGCAGCCAAGGACTAGCGGAAGAGACCCAGTACTTC
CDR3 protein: CASSQGLAEETQYF

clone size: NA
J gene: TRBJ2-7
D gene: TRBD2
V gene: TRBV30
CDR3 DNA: TGTGCCTGGGGTTGGACTAGCGGGATGTACGAGCAGTACTTC
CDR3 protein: CAWGWTSGMYEQYF

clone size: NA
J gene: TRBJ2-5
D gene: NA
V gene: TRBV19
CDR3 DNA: TGTGCCAGTAGTATGGCAGTACAAGAGACCCAGTACTTC
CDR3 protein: CASSMAVQETQYF

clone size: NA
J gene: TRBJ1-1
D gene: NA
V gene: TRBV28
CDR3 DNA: TGTGCCAGCAGTTTTAAGGGGGGCGAGATCGACACTGAAGCTTTCTTT
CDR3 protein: CASSFKGGEIDTEAFF

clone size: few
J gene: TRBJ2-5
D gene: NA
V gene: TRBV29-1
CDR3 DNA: TGCAGCCCACCCCCCGGGGGATCCCAAGAGACCCAGTACTTC
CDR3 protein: CSPPPGGSQETQYF

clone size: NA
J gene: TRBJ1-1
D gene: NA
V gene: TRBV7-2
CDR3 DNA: TGTGCCAGCAGCCCGCGAATCGGTAACCTTGAAGCTTTCTTT
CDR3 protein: CASSPRIGNLEAFF

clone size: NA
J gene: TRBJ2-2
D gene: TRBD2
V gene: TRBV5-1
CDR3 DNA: TGCGCCAGCACCCAGCGGGAGGATGGGACCGGGGAGCTGTTTTTT
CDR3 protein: CASTQREDGTGELFF

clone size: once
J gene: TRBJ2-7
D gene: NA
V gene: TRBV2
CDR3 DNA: TGTGCCAGCAGACTCTACGAGCAGTACTTC
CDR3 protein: CASRLYEQYF

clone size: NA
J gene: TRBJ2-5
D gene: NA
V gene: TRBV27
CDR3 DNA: TGTGCCAGCAGTTCCTTAGCGGCCCGAGAGACCCAGTACTTC
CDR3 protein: CASSSLAARETQYF

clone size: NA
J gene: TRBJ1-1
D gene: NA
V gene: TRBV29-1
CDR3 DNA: TGCAGCGTTGAGGCGGGAGGGACTGAAGCTTTCTTT
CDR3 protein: CSVEAGGTEAFF

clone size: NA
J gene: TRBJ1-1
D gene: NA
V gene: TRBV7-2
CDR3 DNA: TGTGCCAGCAGCTTCCAGGGGCTATACACTGAAGCTTTCTTT
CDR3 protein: CASSFQGLYTEAFF

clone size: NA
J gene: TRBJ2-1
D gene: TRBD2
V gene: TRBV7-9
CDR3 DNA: TGTGCCAGCAGCTTACATAGCGGGAGGGCCGGTGAGCAGTTCTTC
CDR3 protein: CASSLHSGRAGEQFF

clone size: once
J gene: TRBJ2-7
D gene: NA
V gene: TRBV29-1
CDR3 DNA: TGCAGCGTTGAATCCGCGGGCGTGGTTCGCCTGCCTTACGAGCAGTACTTC
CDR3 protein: CSVESAGVVRLPYEQYF

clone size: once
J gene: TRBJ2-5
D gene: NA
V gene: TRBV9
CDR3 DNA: TGTGCCAGCAGCGTAGGTGGCAACGAACAAGAGACCCAGTACTTC
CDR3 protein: CASSVGGNEQETQYF

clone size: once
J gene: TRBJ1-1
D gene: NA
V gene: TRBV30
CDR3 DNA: TGTGCCTGGAGTGTCTTACTGAACACTGAAGCTTTCTTT
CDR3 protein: CAWSVLLNTEAFF

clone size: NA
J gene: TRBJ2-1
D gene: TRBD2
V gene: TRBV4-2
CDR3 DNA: TGTGCCAGCAGCCAAGATCAGCGGGAGGGCCCCTACAATGAGCAGTTCTTC
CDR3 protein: CASSQDQREGPYNEQFF

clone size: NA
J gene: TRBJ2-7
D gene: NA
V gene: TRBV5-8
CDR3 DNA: TGTGCCAGCAGCTTGTCGTGGGACTACGAGCAGTACTTC
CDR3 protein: CASSLSWDYEQYF

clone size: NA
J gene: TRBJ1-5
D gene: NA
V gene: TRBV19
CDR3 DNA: TGTGCCAGTAGTATCCCAACGGCCGGAGATCAGCCCCAGCATTTT
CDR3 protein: CASSIPTAGDQPQHF

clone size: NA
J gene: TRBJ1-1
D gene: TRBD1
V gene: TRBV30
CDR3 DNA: TGTGCCTGGAGTCCGACAGGGGTATACACTGAAGCTTTCTTT
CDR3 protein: CAWSPTGVYTEAFF

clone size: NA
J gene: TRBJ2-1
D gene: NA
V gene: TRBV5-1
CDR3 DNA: TGCGCCAGCAGCTTGGGGATCTATGAGCAGTTCTTC
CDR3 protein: CASSLGIYEQFF